This T cell receptor beta chain was identified in a study of OX40 agonist ivuxolimab in advanced cancers. As for the study more broadly: Ivuxolimab, which targeted the costimulatory receptor OX40 (CD134), was an agonistic, fully human IgG2 monoclonal antibody. Intravenous ivuxolimab was administered to patients every 2 weeks at six dose levels: 0.01, 0.1, 0.3, 1.5, 3 and 10 mg/kg. Of the approximately 50 dose-escalation patients, hepatocellular carcinoma was present in about 20, melanoma in approximately 15, renal cell carcinoma in 9 and head and neck cancer in 9. In the dose-escalation cohort, 75% to 90% of patients were male, and the mean age was roughly 56 years with a range of about 20 to 79. Prior anti-PD-1, anti-PD-L1 or anti-CTLA-4 therapy was permitted, and less than 45% of dose-escalation patients had received checkpoint inhibitors. Three dose-escalation patients achieved partial responses, one with hepatocellular carcinoma and two with cutaneous melanoma. Peripheral TCRbeta sequencing was intended to test whether TCR sequence diversity was altered and clonal T-cell expansion was caused by ivuxolimab. The paper covers the monotherapy dose-escalation part of the phase I ivuxolimab trial, which included N = 52 patients.

The trial excluded patients who had a history of autoimmune disease or were on systemic immunosuppression. Peripheral blood for TCR sequencing was drawn from every dose cohort at baseline, at cycle 4 day 1 and at cycle 7 day 1. Samples were obtained from an open-label, multicenter, first-in-human phase I dose-escalation trial of ivuxolimab. The trial enrolled adults with locally advanced or metastatic head and neck squamous cell, hepatocellular, melanoma or renal cell carcinoma. Before TCR sequencing, CD4+ and CD8+ T cells were separately sorted from peripheral blood. The full study reports these points: In partial responders in the 0.1-3.0 mg/kg groups, normalized peripheral clonal expansion was found to be among the lowest, especially among CD8+ T cells. Low levels of normalized T-cell clonal expansion were also seen in some nonresponding patients. At doses of 0.1 to 3.0 mg/kg, clonal expansion of both CD4+ and CD8+ blood T cells was observed from baseline to week 6. On average, CD8+ T cells showed more expanded clones than CD4+ T cells after ivuxolimab. The antigen specificity of the clonally expanded peripheral T cells was not determined.

Details on this clone: No antigen is known for it. No per-base quality is available; no much larger clone lies one base away.

CDR1 is given as LNHDA and CDR2 as SQIVND, both from the germline V gene (reference sequence). Taken from cysteine to phenylalanine, the CDR3 has 13 residues. Just CDR3 DNA is preserved here, 39 bases in frame from base 1. V loses 9 bases at its end and J loses 3 bases; junction bases beyond the gene matches: 7. To sequence the TCRbeta CDR3 region, genomic DNA was isolated from the sorted cells. TCRbeta CDR3 regions were sequenced using the immunoSEQ Assay. The clones in this table, taken by TCRdb from immuneACCESS, are in-frame only. Not every clone is retained; where verified, under half of the shortfall comes from an unresolved V gene, and the cause of the rest is unknown. The sample table records approximately 66,000 clones; 75% to 90% of these occur just once. About 0.76% of the sample lies in the top ten.

The sample here was CD4+ or CD8+ T cells sorted from blood, taken in a trial of the OX40 agonist ivuxolimab. The clonotype originates from an adult with an advanced solid tumor such as melanoma, head and neck, liver or kidney cancer. The sequence links TRBV19 to TRBJ2-5; 7 bases in between match TRBD2. For the CDR3, the sequence is CASRTGGEETQYF. The nucleotide sequence reads as follows: TGTGCCAGCCGGACGGGGGGTGAAGAGACCCAGTACTTC.